Below, 6 T cell receptor beta chains from the same sample are listed, as sequenced in a study of vaccination effects on CD4 cells after COVID-19. Antigen-specific CD4+ T cells were expanded (with viral peptide pools) by the ViraFEST assay ahead of sequencing. Upon completion of 10 to 11 days in culture, CD4+ T cells were isolated. According to PCR results, the person was infected with SARS-CoV-2 between March and December 2020. For these TCRs, the target antigens are not known. TCRdb's copy holds only in-frame clones and misses some; the assay was immunoSEQ multiplex PCR. The data hold more than 20,000 clones, with 65% to 75% observed a single time. The source was CD4+ T cells from PBMCs cultured with SARS-CoV-2 spike peptides, collected before COVID-19 vaccination. The source of these receptors is a human donor who had a prior SARS-CoV-2 infection.

The chain uses TRBV18 and TRBJ2-2, with TRBD2 identical over 8 bases. V shed 2 bases and J 4 bases; nucleotides not matched to a gene: 15. The CDR3 contains 19 residues. Looked up from germline, CDR1 is KGHSH and CDR2 is LQKENI. The CDR3 nucleotides are TGTGCCAGCTCACCAATCGTCCTAGCGGGCGCCGGTGTCACCGGGGAGCTGTTTTTT. As protein: CASSPIVLAGAGVTGELFF.

The chain has TRBV11-1 and TRBJ1-6; D is unresolved. Between the trimmed V and J ends, which lost 3 bases and 7 bases, there was a span of 7 bases. Germline V gives CDR1 SGHAT, CDR2 FQDESV (reference sequence). The CDR3 loop spans 13 amino acids. CDR3 coding DNA: TGTGCCAGCAGCTTCGGACTGAATTCACCCCTCCACTTT. Amino acids: CASSFGLNSPLHF.

This clone was detected only a few times. The rearrangement links TRBV6-6 to TRBJ2-3; D unclear. Germline V lookup: CDR1 MNHNY, CDR2 SVGAGI (reference sequence). The CDR3 contains 14 residues. The V gene lost 1 base and the J gene lost 6 bases, with 11 bases spanning the gap. Here the CDR3 DNA reads TGTGCCAGCAGTTACTGGCAGTTCAAGGATACGCAGTATTTT. Translated: CASSYWQFKDTQYF.

This sequence joins TRBV4-3 and TRBJ2-2; 11 bases map to TRBD2. V was pared by 2 bases and J by 1 base, with 6 bases of the junction left unmatched. The CDR3 contains 18 residues. Germline V gives CDR1 LGHNA, CDR2 YSLEER. The DNA for the CDR3 is TGCGCCAGCAGCCAATCCCTACTAGCGGGAGAGAACACCGGGGAGCTGTTTTTT. Translated, it gives CASSQSLLAGENTGELFF.

This clone has only a few counts. The chain is built from TRBV27 and TRBJ1-1, with a possible D match to TRBD1 (5 bases). V gave up 6 bases and J gave up 4 bases, with 21 bases separating them. Germline CDR1 is MNHEY and CDR2 is SMNVEV (reference sequence). The CDR3 has 16 amino acids. In DNA, the CDR3 is TGTGCCAGCAGCCTCCACCAACGATGGGGGGGCACTGAAGCTTTCTTT. Amino acid sequence: CASSLHQRWGGTEAFF.

Here the CDR3 reads CASSPGTAVYNEQFF. DNA of the CDR3: TGTGCCAGCTCACCTGGGACAGCGGTTTACAATGAGCAGTTCTTC. V gene TRBV18 combines with J gene TRBJ2-1; the match to TRBD1 covers 7 bases. Germline V gene data show CDR1 as KGHSH and CDR2 as LQKENI. With V trimmed by 3 bases and J by 4 bases, 6 bases remained unmatched. CDR3 length: 15 amino acids.